This T cell receptor beta chain was retrieved from a study of CD8+ T cells in alopecia areata. The treatment here: oral pan-JAK inhibitor, 5-10 mg twice daily. The CDR3 spans 15 residues. V trimming: 4 bases; J trimming: 6 bases; junction bases outside the gene matches: 4. CDR1 and CDR2 (germline): MNHNY, SVGAGI (reference sequence). Of note for this clone: The same CDR3 arises from other DNA sequences in this sample as well.

Sequencing relied on a cDNA template that was reverse transcribed from extracted RNA. The table came from immunoSEQ multiplex PCR; TCRdb's copy has only in-frame clones and leaves some out. The table has 150,000 to 200,000 clones, roughly three fifths seen once. The rearrangement uses TRBV6-6 and TRBJ1-6, with TRBD1 identical over 9 bases. The source was CD4+ T cells sorted from blood, collected around week 50, from a patient treated with tofacitinib. This sequence originates from a human donor with alopecia areata. The CDR3 coding sequence is TGTGCCAGCAGTTCGCCGACAGGGGGTAATTCACCCCTCCACTTT. This sequence encodes CASSSPTGGNSPLHF.